The TCR beta chain under discussion was sequenced for a study of response to subunit inactivated influenza vaccine. In germline, CDR1 is SGHRS, CDR2 YFSETQ. Unmatched junction bases numbered 8, after V lost 3 bases and J lost 8 bases. The CDR3 totals 14 residues. This clonotype was observed a few times. TCRdb processed the RT-PCR reads anew with MiXCR; each CDR3 protein has one entry. The table shows about 780,000 distinct CDR3 sequences, with about a fifth occurring only once. The source is a man in his fifties who received an inactivated influenza vaccine. The chain couples TRBV5-1 to TRBJ2-1; 7 bases align to TRBD1. Sequencing used PBMCs from blood, obtained 5 days after vaccination. CDR3 nucleotide sequence: TGCGCCAGCAGCTCGAGGGGACAGACATATGAGCAGTTCTTC. It encodes CASSSRGQTYEQFF. The variable domain in full, with the rest retrieved from reference TRBV5-1 and TRBJ2-1, is KAGVTQTPRYLIKTRGQQVTLSCSPISGHRSVSWYQQTPGQGLQFLFEYFSETQRNKGNFPGRFSGRQFSNSRSEMNVSTLELGDSALYLCASSSRGQTYEQFFGPGTRLTVL.